Following are 29 T cell receptor beta chains from one sample sequenced in a study of blood T cell repertoires in COVID-19 (dated by TCRdb to the early 2020s). The receptor library was made with the immunoSEQ multiplex PCR assay. The immuneACCESS repertoire file appears here via TCRdb, limited to in-frame rearrangements. These files lack a portion of the clones; in checked studies, under half of the deficit traces to unresolved V genes, and the cause of the others is not known. The sample table holds around 130,000 clones, of which around 80% were seen once. The ten most abundant clones make up roughly 1.8% of the sample. Sequenced: peripheral blood. The receptors derive from a man aged 65-85 years with acute or convalescent COVID-19.

This clone was detected only a few times. The V gene is TRBV6-6, the J gene TRBJ1-4; D unclear. In germline, CDR1 is MNHNY, CDR2 SVGAGI (reference sequence). V lost 6 bases, J lost 8 bases, and 16 bases lay in between. The CDR3 is made up of 14 amino acids. This chain's CDR3 is CASRREHVGEKLFF. CDR3 DNA sequence: TGTGCCAGCAGACGGGAACACGTCGGCGAAAAACTGTTTTTT.

The chain joins TRBV10-1 to TRBJ2-7, with D possibly being TRBD1 (5 bases). Germline CDR1 reads WNHNN; CDR2 reads SYGVQD (reference sequence). Trimming cost V 4 bases and J 7 bases, with 14 bases left between them. The CDR3 consists of 13 residues. Here the CDR3 DNA reads TGCGCCAGCAGTGCAGCAGGGTGGCAGGAGCAGTACTTC. It specifies CASSAAGWQEQYF.

This chain links TRBV12-3 or TRBV12-4 with TRBJ1-1, with a possible D match to TRBD1 (5 bases). The CDR3 has 13 residues. V was trimmed by 3 bases and J by 6 bases, leaving 11 bases between them. The DNA of the CDR3 is TGTGCCAGCAGTTTCCGGGGGATCGCTGAAGCTTTCTTT. Its translation is CASSFRGIAEAFF.

The chain uses TRBV6-1 and TRBJ1-4; perhaps TRBD1 as D (5 bases). The CDR3 is made up of 15 amino acids. Germline V CDR1 and CDR2: MNHNS, SASEGT. The ends were cut back, 6 bases at V and 5 bases at J, with 16 bases in the middle. CDR3 bases: TGTGCCAGCAGACCTCCCCAGGGTTCAAATGAAAAACTGTTTTTT. This translates into CASRPPQGSNEKLFF.

The chain joins TRBV3-1 (or the pseudogene TRBV3-2) to TRBJ1-2; 8 nucleotides align to TRBD1. J gave up 6 bases and V 6 bases, and 12 bases lay outside the gene matches. The CDR3 extends over 15 amino acids. CDR1 and CDR2 from the germline V gene are LGHDT and YNNKEL (reference sequence). The CDR3 DNA follows: TGTGCCAGCAGTAACCGGGACAGGAGGAGAAATGGCTACACCTTC. Protein sequence: CASSNRDRRRNGYTF.

The chain employs TRBV3-1 (or the pseudogene TRBV3-2) and TRBJ2-5; no clear D. Trimming stripped 4 bases from V and 5 bases from J, with 11 bases between. The CDR3 runs 13 residues. Germline V lookup: CDR1 LGHDT, CDR2 YNNKEL (reference sequence). The CDR3 nucleotides read TGTGCCAGCAGCCTCGTACTTCTGGAGACCCAGTACTTC. Encoded protein: CASSLVLLETQYF.

The chain carries TRBV6-4 and TRBJ1-3; D gene uncertain. Trimming pared 2 bases from V and 10 bases from J, leaving 15 bases between. The CDR3 length is 14 residues. Germline CDR1 is MRHNA and CDR2 is SNTAGT. CDR3 loop: CASSDPIGLRTIYF. CDR3 nucleotide sequence: TGTGCCAGCAGTGACCCGATCGGTCTAAGAACCATATATTTT.

The V call is TRBV2, the J call TRBJ1-6; 8 bases match TRBD1. The CDR3 has 16 amino acids. The V gene end was trimmed by 4 bases and the J gene end by 9 bases; junction bases not matched to a gene: 11. CDR1 is SNHLY and CDR2 is FYNNEI in the germline V gene. The CDR3 region is CASSAGGGGLSSPLHF. The CDR3 DNA is TGTGCCAGCAGTGCAGGGGGCGGAGGTCTTAGTTCACCCCTCCACTTT.

J is TRBJ2-4 and V is TRBV5-1; TRBD1 agrees at 7 bases. CDR3 length: 14 residues. The junction had 1 base not matched to a gene; V was cut back by 2 bases and J by 2 bases. Per the germline V gene, CDR1 is SGHRS and CDR2 is YFSETQ. CDR3 coding DNA: TGCGCCAGCAGCTTACAGGGGTCCAAAAACATTCAGTACTTC. Protein product: CASSLQGSKNIQYF.

The chain uses TRBV12-3 or TRBV12-4 and TRBJ1-5; D is unresolved. Trimming left V 6 bases short and J 7 bases short, with 10 bases between. This CDR3 has 12 amino acids. In DNA, the CDR3 is TGTGCCAGCAGCCTACCCCCCCAGCCCCAGCATTTT. Encoded protein: CASSLPPQPQHF.

The genes are TRBV6-6 and TRBJ1-2, with TRBD1 matching over 8 bases. There are 14 residues in the CDR3. J lost 7 bases, V lost 7 bases, and 11 bases had no gene match. Germline CDR1 and CDR2: MNHNY and SVGAGI (reference sequence). The CDR3 is CASIKKTGVGGYTF. The CDR3 region has the DNA TGTGCCAGCATTAAAAAGACAGGGGTTGGTGGCTACACCTTC.

The chain employs TRBV7-6 and TRBJ1-4, with D tentatively TRBD1 (6 bases). The germline V and J ends were trimmed by 5 bases and 3 bases, with 13 bases remaining between them. Germline V CDR1 and CDR2: SGHVS, FNYEAQ. CDR3 size: 15 residues. CDR3 loop: CASSRRTDSNEKLFF. For the CDR3, the DNA is TGTGCCAGCAGCCGCCGGACAGATTCTAATGAAAAACTGTTTTTT. The full variable domain, in which reference TRBV7-6 and TRBJ1-4 provide the parts outside the CDR3, is GAGVSQSPRYKVTKRGQDVALRCDPISGHVSLYWYRQALGQGPEFLTYFNYEAQQDKSGLPNDRFSAERPEGSISTLTIQRTEQRDSAMYRCASSRRTDSNEKLFFGSGTQLSVL.

This rearrangement joins TRBV25-1 to TRBJ1-2; 7 nucleotides align to TRBD1. Trimming at V came to 5 bases and at J to 4 bases, leaving 7 bases not matched to a gene. The germline CDR1 and CDR2 sequences are MGHDK and SYGVNS. The CDR3 contains 14 residues. This CDR3 reads CASSTTGTSYGYTF. The CDR3 bases are TGTGCCAGCAGTACGACAGGGACCAGCTATGGCTACACCTTC.

The chain carries TRBV28 and TRBJ1-6; 8 bases agree with TRBD1. The CDR3 extends over 16 amino acids. Germline trimming cut 5 bases from V and 3 bases from J; bases unmatched to any gene: 6. From germline, CDR1 is MDHEN and CDR2 SYDVKM. The CDR3 DNA reads as TGTGCCAGCAGTCCTAGGACAGGGATCTATAATTCACCCCTCCACTTT. This translates into CASSPRTGIYNSPLHF.

V is TRBV28 and J is TRBJ2-7; a possible D gene is TRBD1 (5 bases). The CDR3 contains 15 residues. V lost 4 bases and J lost 2, with 15 bases in between. The germline V gene has CDR1 MDHEN and CDR2 SYDVKM. The CDR3 bases are TGTGCCAGCAGTTCCCAAGGGGCGCGGACCTACGAGCAGTACTTC. Translated, it gives CASSSQGARTYEQYF.

The chain is built from TRBV3-1 (or the pseudogene TRBV3-2) and TRBJ1-1; no clear D. The V end lost 5 bases, the J end lost 2 bases, and 9 bases lay between the germline ends. Germline loops: CDR1 LGHDT, CDR2 YNNKEL (reference sequence). CDR3 length equals 13 residues. The DNA of the CDR3 is TGTGCCAGCAGCTCCACGACAAACACTGAAGCTTTCTTT. This translates into CASSSTTNTEAFF.

This rearrangement joins TRBV6-5 to TRBJ2-3; 8 bases match TRBD2. V was pared by 5 bases and J by 2 bases, with 6 bases of the junction left unmatched. This CDR3 is 15 amino acids long. The germline gives CDR1 MNHEY, CDR2 SVGAGI. The CDR3 coding sequence is TGTGCCAGCAGTCTGGGGCGGGGGGTCACAGATACGCAGTATTTT. This sequence encodes CASSLGRGVTDTQYF.

The rearrangement joins TRBV7-9 to TRBJ2-3, with D tentatively TRBD1 (5 bases). This CDR3 contains 14 residues. Trimming stripped 1 base from V and 3 bases from J, with 8 bases between. Looked up from germline, CDR1 is SEHNR and CDR2 is FQNEAQ (reference sequence). CDR3 in amino acids: CASSLDPGTDTQYF. Written as DNA, the CDR3 is TGTGCCAGCAGCTTAGACCCAGGGACAGATACGCAGTATTTT.

V usage is TRBV11-1 and J usage is TRBJ2-1, with D possibly being TRBD1 (6 bases). Trimming took 3 bases from V and 6 from J, leaving 12 bases between them. The CDR3 runs 14 residues. Per the germline V gene, CDR1 is SGHAT and CDR2 is FQDESV (reference sequence). In DNA form, the CDR3 reads TGTGCCAGCAGCTTTAACAGGGCCTCCAATGAGCAGTTCTTC. Translation gives CASSFNRASNEQFF.

The chain links TRBV7-3 to TRBJ2-1, with 9 bases lining up with TRBD2. The CDR3 covers 20 residues. The germline gives CDR1 SGHTA, CDR2 FQGTGA. J lost 3 bases, V lost 1 base, and 16 bases had no gene match. The CDR3 is CASSLRVGLAGPGGYNEQFF. In DNA, the CDR3 is TGTGCCAGCAGCTTAAGGGTCGGTCTAGCGGGGCCCGGGGGCTACAATGAGCAGTTCTTC.

The genes are TRBV7-8 and TRBJ1-5; 8 bases line up with TRBD1. After removal of 5 bases from V and 2 bases from J, the junction contained 5 bases not matched to a gene. CDR3 length: 15 amino acids. CDR1 and CDR2 from the germline V gene are SGHVS and FQNEAQ. The CDR3 here is CASSPDRAGNQPQHF. In DNA, the CDR3 is TGTGCCAGCAGCCCGGACAGGGCAGGCAATCAGCCCCAGCATTTT.

This chain joins TRBV2 and TRBJ2-7; the D is unclear. CDR1 is SNHLY and CDR2 is FYNNEI in the germline V gene. V was clipped by 5 bases and J by 3 bases, with 5 bases between them. The CDR3 is 11 amino acids. CDR3 nucleotide sequence: TGTGCCAGCAGTCCATTCTACGAGCAGTACTTC. Residues: CASSPFYEQYF.

This clone was recorded once. V is TRBV20-1 and J is TRBJ1-5; perhaps TRBD1 as D (5 bases). This CDR3 is 13 amino acids long. Germline loops: CDR1 DFQATT, CDR2 SNEGSKA (reference sequence). The V gene lost 3 bases and the J gene lost 10 bases, with 16 bases spanning the gap. In DNA form, the CDR3 reads TGCAGTGCTAGTCTCTTCCAGGGTAACCCCCAGCATTTT. Translated, it gives CSASLFQGNPQHF.

This clone was picked up a small number of times. The chain is built from TRBV28 and TRBJ1-2; TRBD1 agrees at 10 bases. CDR3 length: 14 residues. Trimming took 7 bases from V and 4 from J; bases not matched to a gene: 6. The germline V gene encodes CDR1 MDHEN and CDR2 SYDVKM. The DNA for the CDR3 is TGTGCCAGCACCTTGACAGGGGGCGGCTATGGCTACACCTTC. Its protein is CASTLTGGGYGYTF.

This rearrangement joins TRBV4-2 to TRBJ2-1, with TRBD2 identical over 9 bases. The V gene's germline CDR1 is LGHNA and CDR2 YNFKEQ. The CDR3 is 17 amino acids. Trimming at V came to 0 bases and at J to 4 bases, leaving 7 bases not matched to a gene. CDR3 nucleotide sequence: TGTGCCAGCAGCCAAGATGGCCCGCGGGGGGGGTACAATGAGCAGTTCTTC. This sequence encodes CASSQDGPRGGYNEQFF.

This clone has just one count. This chain uses TRBV6-1 with TRBJ2-5, with TRBD1 matching over 7 bases. V lost 4 bases to trimming and J lost 3 bases; unmatched junction nucleotides: 11. This CDR3 is 16 amino acids long. CDR1 is MNHNS, CDR2 SASEGT, per germline. The CDR3 is CASSVLGGQLKETQYF. The CDR3 DNA sequence: TGTGCCAGCAGTGTTTTAGGGGGACAGCTCAAAGAGACCCAGTACTTC.

This chain joins TRBV2 and TRBJ2-7; TRBD1 is a possible D gene (5 bases). The CDR3 totals 13 residues. CDR1 SNHLY and CDR2 FYNNEI come from the germline V gene. Trimming pared 8 bases from V and 4 bases from J, leaving 15 bases between. The CDR3 DNA reads as TGTGCCAGCCTGGGGCGGATCGAATACGAGCAGTACTTC. Protein: CASLGRIEYEQYF. Variable domain in full (rest from reference TRBV2 and TRBJ2-7): EPEVTQTPSHQVTQMGQEVILRCVPISNHLYFYWYRQILGQKVEFLVSFYNNEISEKSEIFDDQFSVERPDGSNFTLKIRSTKLEDSAMYFCASLGRIEYEQYFGPGTRLTVT.

V is TRBV7-2 and J is TRBJ2-1; 7 nucleotides line up with TRBD1. The CDR3 length is 15 residues. Losses at the gene ends were 8 bases for V and 8 bases for J; bases not matched to a gene: 15. Germline CDR1 and CDR2: SGHTA and FQGNSA. CDR3 loop: CASRRQGVTKYEQFF. As DNA, the CDR3 is TGTGCCAGCCGGAGACAGGGAGTAACTAAATATGAGCAGTTCTTC.

The gene calls are TRBV5-8 and TRBJ1-1; D is unclear. Germline CDR1 is SGHTS and CDR2 is YDEGEE. Trimming removed 1 base from V and 3 bases from J, with 7 bases in between. The length of the CDR3 is 13 residues. CDR3 sequence reads: CASSLLRDTEAFF. As DNA, the CDR3 is TGTGCCAGCAGCTTGTTGCGGGACACTGAAGCTTTCTTT.